This T cell receptor beta chain was captured by sequencing in a study of control samples from healthy donors and cancer patients. Profiling relied on immunoSEQ multiplex PCR, and the TCRdb table lists in-frame clones only, not all of them. The sample holds about 120,000 clones, 85% to 90% seen once. Per germline, CDR1 GTSNPN and CDR2 SVGIG (reference sequence). The CDR3 is 14 amino acids. Germline trimming cut 2 bases from V and 5 bases from J; bases unmatched to any gene: 4. The receptor comes from a woman aged 45-65 years with colorectal cancer. The chain is built from TRBV30 and TRBJ1-1; 11 bases line up with TRBD1. Material for sequencing was PBMCs. The DNA for the CDR3 is TGTGCCTGGAGTCGGACAGGGGGCTGGACTGAAGCTTTCTTT. It is translated as CAWSRTGGWTEAFF.